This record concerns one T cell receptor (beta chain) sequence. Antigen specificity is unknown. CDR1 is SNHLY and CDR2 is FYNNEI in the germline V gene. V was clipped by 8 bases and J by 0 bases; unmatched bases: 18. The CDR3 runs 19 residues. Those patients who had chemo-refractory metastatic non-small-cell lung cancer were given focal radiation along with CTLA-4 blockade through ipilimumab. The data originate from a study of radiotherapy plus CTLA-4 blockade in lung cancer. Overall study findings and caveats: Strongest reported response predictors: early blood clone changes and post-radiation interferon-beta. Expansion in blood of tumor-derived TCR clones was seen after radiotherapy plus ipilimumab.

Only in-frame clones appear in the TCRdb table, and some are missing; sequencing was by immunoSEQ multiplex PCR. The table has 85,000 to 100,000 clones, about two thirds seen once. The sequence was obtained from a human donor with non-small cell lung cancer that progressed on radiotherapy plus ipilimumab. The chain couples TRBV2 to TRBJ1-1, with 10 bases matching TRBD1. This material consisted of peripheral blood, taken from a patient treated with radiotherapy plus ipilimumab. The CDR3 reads CASWSRQPGQGLMNTEAFF. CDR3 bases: TGTGCCAGCTGGTCCCGACAGCCGGGACAGGGGCTGATGAACACTGAAGCTTTCTTT.